Presented here are 13 T cell receptor beta chains from one specimen sequenced in a study of graft-versus-host responses after intestinal transplantation. The antigens of these receptors remain unknown. This table comes from immunoSEQ multiplex PCR, and its TCRdb copy is limited to in-frame clones, with some not included. The sample has approximately 90,000 clones, about 85% seen once. The sample in question was unstimulated CD4+ T cells sorted from spleen or lymph node cells, obtained before transplant. The receptors stem from a human donor who was the organ donor for an intestinal transplant.

V usage is TRBV15 and J usage is TRBJ2-7, with 7 nucleotides matching TRBD1. The CDR3 covers 14 residues. J lost 4 bases, V lost 0 bases, and 3 bases had no gene match. The germline V gene has CDR1 LNHNV and CDR2 YYDKDF (reference sequence). CDR3 coding DNA: TGTGCCACCAGCAGAGAAGGGGGCCCGTACGAGCAGTACTTC. It specifies CATSREGGPYEQYF.

V usage is TRBV11-2 and J usage is TRBJ2-7, with 7 bases identical to TRBD1. Germline V lookup: CDR1 SGHAT, CDR2 FQNNGV. This CDR3 is 13 amino acids long. Unmatched junction bases numbered 7, after V lost 8 bases and J lost 3 bases. The CDR3 region has the DNA TGTGCCAGCCGACGGACAGGAGTCTACGAGCAGTACTTC. Protein sequence: CASRRTGVYEQYF.

V and J are TRBV2 and TRBJ2-3; no definite D call. The V gene lost 6 bases and the J gene lost 0 bases, with 4 bases spanning the gap. The CDR3 loop spans 12 amino acids. Germline-derived CDR1 and CDR2 are SNHLY and FYNNEI. The CDR3 sequence: CASRGSTDTQYF. DNA of the CDR3: TGTGCCAGCAGGGGCAGCACAGATACGCAGTATTTT.

J is TRBJ2-3 and V is TRBV5-1; 8 bases fit TRBD1. The CDR3 totals 15 residues. Germline CDR1 reads SGHRS; CDR2 reads YFSETQ. V was clipped by 2 bases and J by 8 bases; unmatched bases: 10. The chain's CDR3 is CASSFLTQGGGTQYF. In nucleotides, the CDR3 is TGCGCCAGCAGCTTCCTCACACAGGGGGGCGGTACGCAGTATTTT.

V gene TRBV4-3 combines with J gene TRBJ2-7; a weak D match, TRBD2 (6 bases). The CDR3 loop spans 13 amino acids. Germline values: CDR1 LGHNA, CDR2 YSLEER. V lost 4 bases to trimming and J lost 6 bases, with 13 bases between them. CDR3 DNA sequence: TGCGCCAGCAGCCTAATAGCGGCGTCCGAGCAGTACTTC. Its translation: CASSLIAASEQYF.

The gene calls are TRBV18 and TRBJ1-3; tentatively, D is TRBD1 (5 bases). This CDR3 contains 16 residues. The V gene lost 3 bases and the J gene lost 0 bases, with 12 bases spanning the gap. CDR1 and CDR2 (germline): KGHSH, LQKENI. CDR3 region: CASSPGAVSSGNTIYF. The CDR3 region has the DNA TGTGCCAGCTCACCTGGGGCCGTAAGCTCTGGAAACACCATATATTTT.

This clone was counted once. The chain couples TRBV7-2 to TRBJ2-3; TRBD2 agrees at 11 bases. V was clipped by 8 bases and J by 6 bases; unmatched bases: 10. This CDR3 has 15 amino acids. Germline-derived CDR1 and CDR2 are SGHTA and FQGNSA. The CDR3 here is CASGDSGRAPDTQYF. The DNA for the CDR3 is TGTGCCAGCGGAGATAGCGGGAGGGCCCCGGATACGCAGTATTTT. Filled out from reference TRBV7-2 and TRBJ2-3, the complete variable domain reads GAGVSQSPSNKVTEKGKDVELRCDPISGHTALYWYRQSLGQGLEFLIYFQGNSAPDKSGLPSDRFSAERTGGSVSTLTIQRTQQEDSAVYLCASGDSGRAPDTQYFGPGTRLTVL.

The chain combines TRBV5-1 with TRBJ1-3; the D is unclear. Germline CDR1 is SGHRS and CDR2 is YFSETQ. This CDR3 is 12 amino acids long. V was shortened by 4 bases and J by 4 bases, with 6 bases between the two germline ends. This chain's CDR3 is CASSPGGNTIYF. DNA for the CDR3: TGCGCCAGCAGCCCGGGGGGAAACACCATATATTTT.

The chain employs TRBV7-8 and TRBJ1-2; D is possibly TRBD1 (6 bases). CDR3 length equals 14 residues. Germline V gene sequence: CDR1 SGHVS, CDR2 FQNEAQ. V lost 5 bases to trimming and J lost 8 bases, with 18 bases between them. Here the CDR3 reads CASSPPNRDVGYTF. The CDR3 DNA is TGTGCCAGCAGCCCTCCTAACAGGGACGTCGGCTACACCTTC.

The gene calls are TRBV19 and TRBJ1-5; 9 positions agree with TRBD1. CDR1 is LNHDA and CDR2 is SQIVND in the germline V gene (reference sequence). Trimming at V came to 6 bases and at J to 9 bases, leaving 9 bases not matched to a gene. This CDR3 comprises 14 residues. The CDR3 DNA is TGTGCCAGTAGGCGCGACAGGGGGGTAGGGCCCCAGCATTTT. Amino acid sequence: CASRRDRGVGPQHF.

The genes are TRBV28 and TRBJ2-7; 8 bases are shared with TRBD2. Germline CDR1 is MDHEN and CDR2 is SYDVKM. Losses at the gene ends were 3 bases for V and 2 bases for J; bases not matched to a gene: 15. The CDR3 loop spans 18 amino acids. CDR3 residues: CASSFSWAGGSGAYEQYF. In nucleotides, the CDR3 is TGTGCCAGCAGTTTCTCTTGGGCGGGAGGCAGTGGGGCCTACGAGCAGTACTTC. The variable domain in full, with the rest retrieved from reference TRBV28 and TRBJ2-7, is DVKVTQSSRYLVKRTGEKVFLECVQDMDHENMFWYRQDPGLGLRLIYFSYDVKMKEKGDIPEGYSVSREKKERFSLILESASTNQTSMYLCASSFSWAGGSGAYEQYFGPGTRLTVT.

DNA of the CDR3: TGCGCCAGCAGCAGTTCAGGTTTCGATGGCTACACCTTC. Translation: CASSSSGFDGYTF. V and J are TRBV5-1 and TRBJ1-2; no definite D call. Trimming took off 4 bases at V and 6 bases at J, with 13 bases between the two ends. Germline V gene sequence: CDR1 SGHRS, CDR2 YFSETQ. The CDR3 loop spans 13 amino acids.

This chain connects TRBV6-5 to TRBJ2-7, with 7 bases matching TRBD1. This CDR3 has 14 amino acids. The germline CDR1 and CDR2 sequences are MNHEY and SVGAGI. Trimming at V came to 5 bases and at J to 3 bases, leaving 7 bases not matched to a gene. CDR3 DNA sequence: TGTGCCAGCAGTGAAATCCCAGGGGGCTACGAGCAGTACTTC. This codes for CASSEIPGGYEQYF.